Sequencing of this TCR beta chain was carried out in a study of Graves' ophthalmopathy and Graves' hyperthyroidism (dated by TCRdb to 2017 to 2018). In the study overall: Stable hyperthyroidism was defined as no progression to ophthalmopathy within 18 months of follow-up. The study used signatures of the TCR beta repertoire to tell Graves' ophthalmopathy apart from Graves' hyperthyroidism and to predict which patients would progress to ophthalmopathy. In total, 135 blood samples were TCR-sequenced: approximately 40 ophthalmopathy, roughly 80 hyperthyroidism and roughly 17 hyperthyroidism-to-ophthalmopathy patients. A discovery set of 90 to 100 patients (around 40 ophthalmopathy, 55 to 65 stable hyperthyroidism) was enrolled to explore V-J signatures distinguishing ophthalmopathy from hyperthyroidism. An independent validation cohort comprised fewer than 20 hyperthyroidism patients and over 15 patients who later progressed from hyperthyroidism to ophthalmopathy. T-cell repertoires of thyroid tissue and blood were compared in five or six hyperthyroidism patients. Following sampling, methimazole starting at 30 mg daily was administered to hyperthyroidism patients, and high-dose intravenous methylprednisolone was administered to ophthalmopathy patients.

This clonotype appeared a few times. Its antigen is currently not known. No quality values exist for individual bases; no much larger clone is one base distant. Hyperthyroidism patients were newly diagnosed, were aged 18 to 65 years, and had a disease duration under 2 months. Anyone with other autoimmune diseases, uncontrolled infections, pregnancy or lactation was excluded from the study. Clinical symptoms, serum thyroxine, TRAb, thyroid ultrasound and orbital computed tomography formed the basis of the diagnosis. Trizol reagent was used to extract the total RNA, and its quality was then checked on an Agilent 2100 Bioanalyzer. V loses 0 bases at its end and J loses 6 bases; junction bases beyond the gene matches: 6. From the cysteine up to the phenylalanine, the CDR3 has a length of 15 residues. Just CDR3 DNA is preserved here, 45 bases in frame from base 1. According to the germline V gene (reference sequence), CDR1 reads LGHDT and CDR2 reads YNNKEL.

Overall results and qualifications from the work: Most expanded thyroid clonotypes with a frequency above 0.001 also appeared in blood, which suggests that blood repertoires may reflect the immune response in the thyroid. Sample size was not statistically predetermined, and group allocation was not concealed from the investigators. In validation, the model predicted ophthalmopathy progression with more than 70% sensitivity and roughly 72% specificity; fewer than 15 predicted patients were CT-confirmed with GO in a median of about 7.1 months. In cross-validation, the 13-signature model distinguished ophthalmopathy from stable hyperthyroidism with 85% to 90% sensitivity and roughly 81% specificity, and in the test set the corresponding values were roughly 80% and 76%.

For repertoire sequencing, TCR beta CDR3 regions were amplified from RNA transcripts. HTBI primers and the Qiagen OneStep RT-PCR kit were used in a first-round RT-PCR, which was followed by a second-round multiplex PCR, size selection and purification. Libraries were sequenced on an Illumina HiSeq2000 using paired-end 100 bp reads. Turning to the authors' computational methods: Reads were processed with SOAPnuke, discarding reads with adapters, uncalled bases, mean Phred below 15, or no exact constant-primer or identifier match. High-quality paired reads were merged with COPE v1.2.5. Each unique nucleotide sequence was treated as a clonotype, and MiTCR v1.1 was used to align the clonotypes to the IMGT TRB V, D and J references. Only V-J combinations with frequency above 0.0001 were analysed, covering 99.2% of repertoires. A TCR clonal expansion and chaos score per V-J combination was defined as the ratio of F50 clonal expansion to chaos observed in the TCRdist matrix. Welch's t-statistics and random forest were used to reduce features to about 13 V-J combinations, which were fed into a naive Bayes classifier. The similarity between thyroid and blood repertoires was quantified using the Morisita-Horn index. TCRdb took the public reads, trimmed them with fastp at Q25, ran MiXCR for clone calling and kept in-frame beta chains. Rows with a matching CDR3 protein are joined into one entry that keeps the most common DNA and genes. The V and J calls, along with clone size, are taken from TCRdb and not from the paper's own processing. The sample includes more than 1,000,000 distinct CDR3 sequences, with roughly 35% observed a single time. 11% of the sample belongs to the ten largest clones.

This clonotype originated in an adult man with Graves' hyperthyroidism. The sample taken for sequencing was peripheral blood or thyroid tissue (not recorded which). Recombination joined TRBV3-1 with TRBJ2-7; 9 central bases correspond to TRBD1. The sequenced DNA: TGTGCCAGCAGCCAAGATCTAACAGGGGGCCGCGAGCAGTACTTC. Its translation reads: CASSQDLTGGREQYF.